Listed below are T cell receptor beta chains from one sample, sequenced in a study of blood T cell repertoires in COVID-19. This table comes from immunoSEQ multiplex PCR, and its TCRdb copy is limited to in-frame clones, with some not included. The top ten clones hold more than 7% of a sample with a few hundred thousand clones, about 79% of them seen once. Sample: peripheral blood. All receptors come from an elderly man with acute or convalescent COVID-19. Each CDR3 is given with its conserved first and last residue. The D gene is left open where the match is weak. Not all rows give a size; the values are once, few, many and, for expanded clones, a class.

d_gene: TRBD1
j_gene: TRBJ2-7
abundance: -
v_gene: TRBV4-1
CDR3nt: TGCGCCAGCAGCCAAGGGGGACAGAGCCTCTACGAGCAGTACTTC
CDR3aa: CASSQGGQSLYEQYF

d_gene: -
j_gene: TRBJ2-7
abundance: -
v_gene: TRBV4-2
CDR3nt: TGTGCCAGCAGCCAAGGCCAGGGGTCTATATACGAGCAGTACTTC
CDR3aa: CASSQGQGSIYEQYF

d_gene: -
j_gene: TRBJ1-6
abundance: -
v_gene: TRBV6-1
CDR3nt: TGTGCCAGCAGTGATGGGGGAGGAGGGATTTCACCCCTCCACTTT
CDR3aa: CASSDGGGGISPLHF

d_gene: -
j_gene: TRBJ2-2
abundance: -
v_gene: TRBV13
CDR3nt: TGTGCCAGCAGAGTTCTCGGGAACACCGGGGAGCTGTTTTTT
CDR3aa: CASRVLGNTGELFF

d_gene: -
j_gene: TRBJ2-5
abundance: -
v_gene: TRBV24-1
CDR3nt: TGTGCCACCAGTGACCTAACAGGTTCGGAGACCCAGTACTTC
CDR3aa: CATSDLTGSETQYF

d_gene: -
j_gene: TRBJ1-6
abundance: once
v_gene: TRBV28
CDR3nt: TGTGCCAGCAGTTTACAGGCCTCCTATAATTCACCCCTCCACTTT
CDR3aa: CASSLQASYNSPLHF

d_gene: TRBD1
j_gene: TRBJ2-5
abundance: -
v_gene: TRBV18
CDR3nt: TGTGCCAGCTCATCCCAAAGGGGGCAGGGGCAAGAGACCCAGTACTTC
CDR3aa: CASSSQRGQGQETQYF

d_gene: TRBD1
j_gene: TRBJ2-7
abundance: -
v_gene: TRBV25-1
CDR3nt: TGTGCCAGCAGTGAAGGGCAGGGGGCACCGTCCTTC
CDR3aa: CASSEGQGAPSF

d_gene: -
j_gene: TRBJ2-2
abundance: -
v_gene: TRBV18
CDR3nt: TGTGCCAGCTCCCCGATCAGTAGCGGTACCGGGGAGCTGTTTTTT
CDR3aa: CASSPISSGTGELFF

d_gene: TRBD1
j_gene: TRBJ2-2
abundance: -
v_gene: TRBV4-2
CDR3nt: TGTGCCAGCAAACGACAGGGGAGCCCAGGGGAGCTGTTTTTT
CDR3aa: CASKRQGSPGELFF

d_gene: -
j_gene: TRBJ1-2
abundance: few
v_gene: TRBV19
CDR3nt: TGTGCCAGTAAAATGGGCTTATCTTATGGCTACACCTTC
CDR3aa: CASKMGLSYGYTF

d_gene: -
j_gene: TRBJ1-2
abundance: -
v_gene: TRBV6-1
CDR3nt: TGTGCCAGCAGTGAAGGCGGGGGGCAGACCTATGGCTACACCTTC
CDR3aa: CASSEGGGQTYGYTF

d_gene: TRBD2
j_gene: TRBJ2-1
abundance: -
v_gene: TRBV5-4
CDR3nt: TGTGCCAGCAGTTATCGACTAGCGGTCAATGAGCAGTTCTTC
CDR3aa: CASSYRLAVNEQFF

d_gene: TRBD1
j_gene: TRBJ2-7
abundance: -
v_gene: TRBV12-3/TRBV12-4
CDR3nt: TGTGCCAGCAGGGGGACAGATTTCTACGAGCAGTACTTC
CDR3aa: CASRGTDFYEQYF

d_gene: -
j_gene: TRBJ2-2
abundance: -
v_gene: TRBV2
CDR3nt: TGTGCCAGCAGTGTGAGGCCGGGGGATATCGGGGAGCTGTTTTTT
CDR3aa: CASSVRPGDIGELFF

d_gene: TRBD1
j_gene: TRBJ2-1
abundance: -
v_gene: TRBV6-5
CDR3nt: TGTGCCAGCAGGGACAGGGAGCGCAATGAGCAGTTCTTC
CDR3aa: CASRDRERNEQFF

d_gene: TRBD1
j_gene: TRBJ1-3
abundance: -
v_gene: TRBV7-9
CDR3nt: TGTGCCAGCAGCCTGTTAGGGACAGGCACAACTGGAAACACCATATATTTT
CDR3aa: CASSLLGTGTTGNTIYF

d_gene: TRBD1
j_gene: TRBJ1-1
abundance: -
v_gene: TRBV19
CDR3nt: TGTGCCAGACCCCCTGGACAGGCGAACACTGAAGCTTTCTTT
CDR3aa: CARPPGQANTEAFF

d_gene: TRBD1
j_gene: TRBJ1-6
abundance: few
v_gene: TRBV4-2
CDR3nt: TGTGCCAGCAGCCAAGACGGGACAGGCAATTCACCCCTCCACTTT
CDR3aa: CASSQDGTGNSPLHF

d_gene: -
j_gene: TRBJ2-7
abundance: -
v_gene: TRBV20-1
CDR3nt: TGCAGTGCTATTCGGGGAAGGGAGCAGTACTTC
CDR3aa: CSAIRGREQYF

d_gene: TRBD2
j_gene: TRBJ2-2
abundance: -
v_gene: TRBV7-6
CDR3nt: TGTGCCAGCAGCGCCCAAAGCGGGGCAAACACCGGGGAGCTGTTTTTT
CDR3aa: CASSAQSGANTGELFF

d_gene: TRBD1
j_gene: TRBJ1-6
abundance: -
v_gene: TRBV30
CDR3nt: TGTGCCTGGGCGGACAGGGTATTCAATAATTCACCCCTCCACTTT
CDR3aa: CAWADRVFNNSPLHF

d_gene: TRBD1
j_gene: TRBJ2-1
abundance: once
v_gene: TRBV19
CDR3nt: TGTGCCAGTAGTATGGGACAGACGTACAATGAGCAGTTCTTC
CDR3aa: CASSMGQTYNEQFF

d_gene: TRBD1
j_gene: TRBJ1-5
abundance: -
v_gene: TRBV6-6
CDR3nt: TGTGCCAGCAGTGGACAGGGTACCCTCCGGCCCCAGCATTTT
CDR3aa: CASSGQGTLRPQHF

d_gene: -
j_gene: TRBJ1-2
abundance: -
v_gene: TRBV12-3/TRBV12-4
CDR3nt: TGTGCCAGCAGCCGACAGTTCTATGGCTACACCTTC
CDR3aa: CASSRQFYGYTF

d_gene: -
j_gene: TRBJ2-7
abundance: few
v_gene: TRBV30
CDR3nt: TGTGCCTGGAGTCGCCGGAGGGTGTACTTC
CDR3aa: CAWSRRRVYF

d_gene: TRBD2
j_gene: TRBJ2-7
abundance: -
v_gene: TRBV6-2/TRBV6-3
CDR3nt: TGTGCCAGCAGTTACTCGCCACCTAGCGGCTTATTTTACGAGCAGTACTTC
CDR3aa: CASSYSPPSGLFYEQYF

d_gene: TRBD1
j_gene: TRBJ1-4
abundance: -
v_gene: TRBV5-1
CDR3nt: TGCGCCAGCAGCTGGGTCGGACAGGAAGAAAAACTGTTTTTT
CDR3aa: CASSWVGQEEKLFF

d_gene: -
j_gene: TRBJ1-3
abundance: -
v_gene: TRBV28
CDR3nt: TGTGCCAGCAGTTCGGCTGCCAGGGGAGTTTATGGAAACACCATATATTTT
CDR3aa: CASSSAARGVYGNTIYF

d_gene: -
j_gene: TRBJ1-2
abundance: -
v_gene: TRBV30
CDR3nt: TGTGCCTGGAGAGCAGGGCAGGAGGGCTACACCTTC
CDR3aa: CAWRAGQEGYTF

d_gene: -
j_gene: TRBJ2-2
abundance: -
v_gene: TRBV7-2
CDR3nt: TGTGCCAGCAGCTTGAACAGGGTTCTGAACACCGGGGAGCTGTTTTTT
CDR3aa: CASSLNRVLNTGELFF

d_gene: -
j_gene: TRBJ2-1
abundance: -
v_gene: TRBV3-1/TRBV3-2
CDR3nt: TGTGCCAGCAGCCAGGGTAGCGGATCATACAATGAGCAGTTCTTC
CDR3aa: CASSQGSGSYNEQFF

d_gene: -
j_gene: TRBJ2-1
abundance: once
v_gene: TRBV7-3
CDR3nt: TGTGCCAGCAGCCTCTCTACGAGGCCCTTCAATGAGCAGTTCTTC
CDR3aa: CASSLSTRPFNEQFF

d_gene: TRBD1
j_gene: TRBJ2-7
abundance: -
v_gene: TRBV6-5
CDR3nt: TGTGCCAGCACTCCCCGGGGACAGGGGAACTACGAGCAGTACTTC
CDR3aa: CASTPRGQGNYEQYF

d_gene: -
j_gene: TRBJ1-2
abundance: few
v_gene: TRBV11-2
CDR3nt: TGTGCCAGCAGCTTGGGAACAGGGAACGGCTACACCTTC
CDR3aa: CASSLGTGNGYTF

d_gene: -
j_gene: TRBJ1-5
abundance: -
v_gene: TRBV10-3
CDR3nt: TGTGCCATCAGGGCAGGCCTATGGCAGCCCCAGCATTTT
CDR3aa: CAIRAGLWQPQHF

d_gene: TRBD1
j_gene: TRBJ1-2
abundance: -
v_gene: TRBV5-4
CDR3nt: TGTGCCAGCAGCGCCGGACAGGGAAACTATGGCTACACCTTC
CDR3aa: CASSAGQGNYGYTF

d_gene: -
j_gene: TRBJ2-3
abundance: -
v_gene: TRBV25-1
CDR3nt: TGTGCCAGCAGTGAATGGGGGGGCGGCACAGATACGCAGTATTTT
CDR3aa: CASSEWGGGTDTQYF

d_gene: TRBD1
j_gene: TRBJ1-6
abundance: -
v_gene: TRBV6-5
CDR3nt: TGTGCCAGCAGTTACTTAAAGACAGGGGTTAATTCACCCCTCCACTTT
CDR3aa: CASSYLKTGVNSPLHF

d_gene: -
j_gene: TRBJ1-5
abundance: -
v_gene: TRBV19
CDR3nt: TGTGCCAGTAGTATAGATCTGGACAGCGGAGATCAGCCCCAGCATTTT
CDR3aa: CASSIDLDSGDQPQHF

d_gene: TRBD2
j_gene: TRBJ2-3
abundance: -
v_gene: TRBV27
CDR3nt: TGTGCCAGCAGTTTATCGTTACCGGGACTAAGACGGCCAGATACGCAGTATTTT
CDR3aa: CASSLSLPGLRRPDTQYF

d_gene: -
j_gene: TRBJ2-2
abundance: -
v_gene: TRBV24-1
CDR3nt: TGTGCCACCAGTGAGACGGGACAAATGAACACCGGGGAGCTGTTTTTT
CDR3aa: CATSETGQMNTGELFF

d_gene: -
j_gene: TRBJ2-4
abundance: -
v_gene: TRBV5-1
CDR3nt: TGCGCCAGCAGCCTGATCGGAGCGTCCAAAAACATTCAGTACTTC
CDR3aa: CASSLIGASKNIQYF

d_gene: TRBD1
j_gene: TRBJ2-3
abundance: once
v_gene: TRBV5-4
CDR3nt: TGTGCCAGCAGCTCTAGGGACAGGGTGGCAGATACGCAGTATTTT
CDR3aa: CASSSRDRVADTQYF

d_gene: -
j_gene: TRBJ2-7
abundance: -
v_gene: TRBV3-1/TRBV3-2
CDR3nt: TGTGCCAGCAGTCTGTTCTACGAGCAGTACTTC
CDR3aa: CASSLFYEQYF

d_gene: -
j_gene: TRBJ2-1
abundance: -
v_gene: TRBV12-2
CDR3nt: TGTGCAAGTCGCTTAGATAAGGGGTGGCTAGCGGGAGAGCATGAGCAGTTCTTC
CDR3aa: CASRLDKGWLAGEHEQFF

d_gene: TRBD1
j_gene: TRBJ2-3
abundance: -
v_gene: TRBV7-3
CDR3nt: TGTGCCAGCAGCTTAACGGACAGGGGGGCGGCAGATACGCAGTATTTT
CDR3aa: CASSLTDRGAADTQYF

d_gene: -
j_gene: TRBJ2-5
abundance: -
v_gene: TRBV4-1
CDR3nt: TGCGCCAGCAGTCCCCCCGGTGAAGAGACCCAGTACTTC
CDR3aa: CASSPPGEETQYF

d_gene: -
j_gene: TRBJ1-6
abundance: -
v_gene: TRBV5-5
CDR3nt: TGTGCCAGCAGCTTGGATGGCACCTTGAATAATTCACCCCTCCACTTT
CDR3aa: CASSLDGTLNNSPLHF

d_gene: TRBD1
j_gene: TRBJ1-2
abundance: -
v_gene: TRBV7-2
CDR3nt: TGTGCGAGCGGGACAGGGGGCAACTATGGCTACACCTTC
CDR3aa: CASGTGGNYGYTF

d_gene: -
j_gene: TRBJ1-1
abundance: once
v_gene: TRBV28
CDR3nt: TGTGCCAGCAGTTTGAGTTGGGAAGCTTTCTTT
CDR3aa: CASSLSWEAFF

d_gene: -
j_gene: TRBJ2-2
abundance: -
v_gene: TRBV7-3
CDR3nt: TGTGCCAGCAGCTTAATCGGGAGCGGTACGAACACCGGGGAGCTGTTTTTT
CDR3aa: CASSLIGSGTNTGELFF

d_gene: TRBD1
j_gene: TRBJ1-2
abundance: -
v_gene: TRBV24-1
CDR3nt: TGTGCCACCAGCGCGGACAGGGCTGGTGGCTACACCTTC
CDR3aa: CATSADRAGGYTF

d_gene: TRBD2
j_gene: TRBJ2-3
abundance: -
v_gene: TRBV5-3
CDR3nt: TGTGCCAGAAGTCCCCCGGGACTAGCTACAGATACGCAGTATTTT
CDR3aa: CARSPPGLATDTQYF

d_gene: -
j_gene: TRBJ2-3
abundance: -
v_gene: TRBV12-3/TRBV12-4
CDR3nt: TGTGCCAGCAGTTTATCCTTCACAGATACGCAGTATTTT
CDR3aa: CASSLSFTDTQYF

d_gene: -
j_gene: TRBJ1-2
abundance: few
v_gene: TRBV30
CDR3nt: TGTGCCTGGAACGAGGGCGGTAAAGGAGGCTACACCTTC
CDR3aa: CAWNEGGKGGYTF

d_gene: TRBD1
j_gene: TRBJ1-2
abundance: once
v_gene: TRBV28
CDR3nt: TGTGCCAGCAGGGAACAGGGGGGAAACTATGGCTACACCTTC
CDR3aa: CASREQGGNYGYTF